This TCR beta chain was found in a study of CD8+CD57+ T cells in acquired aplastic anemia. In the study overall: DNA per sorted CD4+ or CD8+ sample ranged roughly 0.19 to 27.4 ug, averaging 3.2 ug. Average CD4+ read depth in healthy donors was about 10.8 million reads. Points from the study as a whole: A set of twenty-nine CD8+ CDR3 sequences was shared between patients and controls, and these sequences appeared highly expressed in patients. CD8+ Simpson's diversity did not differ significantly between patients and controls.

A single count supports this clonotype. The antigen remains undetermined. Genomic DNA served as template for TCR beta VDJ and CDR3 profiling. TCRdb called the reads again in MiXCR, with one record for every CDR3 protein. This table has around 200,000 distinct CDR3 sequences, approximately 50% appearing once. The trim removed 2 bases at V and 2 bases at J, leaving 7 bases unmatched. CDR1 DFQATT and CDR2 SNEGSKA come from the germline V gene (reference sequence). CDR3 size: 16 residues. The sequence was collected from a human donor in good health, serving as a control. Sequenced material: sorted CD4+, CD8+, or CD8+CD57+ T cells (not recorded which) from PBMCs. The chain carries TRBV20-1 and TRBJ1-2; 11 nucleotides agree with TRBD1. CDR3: CSARPWTGGTNYGYTF. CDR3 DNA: TGCAGTGCTAGACCTTGGACAGGGGGCACCAACTATGGCTACACCTTC.